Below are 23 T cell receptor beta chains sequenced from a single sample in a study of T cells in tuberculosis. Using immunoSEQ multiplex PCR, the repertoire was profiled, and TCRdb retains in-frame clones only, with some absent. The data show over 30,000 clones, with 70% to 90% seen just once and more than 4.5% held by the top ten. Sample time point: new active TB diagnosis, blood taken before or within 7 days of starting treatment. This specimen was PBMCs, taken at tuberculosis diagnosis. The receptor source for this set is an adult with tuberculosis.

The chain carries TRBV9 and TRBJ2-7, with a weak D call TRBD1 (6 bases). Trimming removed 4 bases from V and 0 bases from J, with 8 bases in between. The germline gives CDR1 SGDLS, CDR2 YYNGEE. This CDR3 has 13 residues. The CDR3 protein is CASSPRGSYEQYF. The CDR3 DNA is TGTGCCAGCAGCCCCAGGGGCTCCTACGAGCAGTACTTC.

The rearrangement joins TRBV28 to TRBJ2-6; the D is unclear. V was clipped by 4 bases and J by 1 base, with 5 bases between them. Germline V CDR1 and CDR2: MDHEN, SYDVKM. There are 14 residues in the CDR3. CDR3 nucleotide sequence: TGTGCCAGCAGTTACGGGTCTGGGGCCAACGTCCTGACTTTC. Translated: CASSYGSGANVLTF.

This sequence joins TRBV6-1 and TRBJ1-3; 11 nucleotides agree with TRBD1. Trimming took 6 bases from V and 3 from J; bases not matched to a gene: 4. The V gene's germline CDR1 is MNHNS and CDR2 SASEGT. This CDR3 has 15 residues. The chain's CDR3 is CASRRDRGYGNTIYF. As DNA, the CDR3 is TGTGCCAGCAGGAGGGACAGGGGGTATGGAAACACCATATATTTT.

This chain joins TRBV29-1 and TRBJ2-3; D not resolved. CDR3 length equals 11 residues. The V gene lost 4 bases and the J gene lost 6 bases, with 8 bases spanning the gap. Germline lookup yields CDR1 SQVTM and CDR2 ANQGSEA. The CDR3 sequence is CSVGGPDTQYF. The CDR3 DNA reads TGCAGCGTTGGTGGCCCCGATACGCAGTATTTT.

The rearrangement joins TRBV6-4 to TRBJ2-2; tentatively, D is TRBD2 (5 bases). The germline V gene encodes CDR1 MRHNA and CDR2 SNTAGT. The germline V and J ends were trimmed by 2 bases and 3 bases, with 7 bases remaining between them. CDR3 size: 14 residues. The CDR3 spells CASSDGRDTGELFF. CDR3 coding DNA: TGTGCCAGCAGTGACGGGAGAGACACCGGGGAGCTGTTTTTT.

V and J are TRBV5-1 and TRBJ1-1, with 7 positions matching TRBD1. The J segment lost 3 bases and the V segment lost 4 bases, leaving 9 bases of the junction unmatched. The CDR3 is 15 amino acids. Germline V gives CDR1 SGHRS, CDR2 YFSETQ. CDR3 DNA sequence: TGCGCCAGCAGCACGACAGGGCTTAGCGACACTGAAGCTTTCTTT. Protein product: CASSTTGLSDTEAFF.

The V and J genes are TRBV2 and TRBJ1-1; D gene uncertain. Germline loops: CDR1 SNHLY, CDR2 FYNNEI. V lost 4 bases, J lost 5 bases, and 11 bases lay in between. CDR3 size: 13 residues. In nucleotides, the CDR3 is TGTGCCAGCAGTGTGGCAGGTCGTACTGAAGCTTTCTTT. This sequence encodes CASSVAGRTEAFF.

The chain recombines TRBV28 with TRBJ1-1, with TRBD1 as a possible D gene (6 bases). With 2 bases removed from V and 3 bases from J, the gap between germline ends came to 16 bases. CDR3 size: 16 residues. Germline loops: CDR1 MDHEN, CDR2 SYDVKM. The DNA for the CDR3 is TGTGCCAGCAGTTTAGGGAGGGGGAGTTTGGACACTGAAGCTTTCTTT. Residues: CASSLGRGSLDTEAFF.

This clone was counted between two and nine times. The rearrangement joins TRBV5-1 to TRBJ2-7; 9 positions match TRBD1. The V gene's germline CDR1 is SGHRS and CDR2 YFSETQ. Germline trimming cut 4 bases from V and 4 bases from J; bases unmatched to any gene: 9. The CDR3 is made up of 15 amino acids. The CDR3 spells CASSAYPGQGYEQYF. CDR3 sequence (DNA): TGCGCCAGCAGCGCATACCCGGGACAGGGTTACGAGCAGTACTTC.

This CDR3 reads CASSEASGRAHGELFF. The CDR3 bases are TGTGCCAGCAGCGAGGCTAGCGGGAGGGCCCACGGGGAGCTGTTTTTT. The chain couples TRBV7-2 to TRBJ2-2; TRBD2 matches 12 bases. From germline, CDR1 is SGHTA and CDR2 FQGNSA. Trimming cost V 5 bases and J 7 bases; bases outside gene matches: 8. The CDR3 has 16 amino acids.

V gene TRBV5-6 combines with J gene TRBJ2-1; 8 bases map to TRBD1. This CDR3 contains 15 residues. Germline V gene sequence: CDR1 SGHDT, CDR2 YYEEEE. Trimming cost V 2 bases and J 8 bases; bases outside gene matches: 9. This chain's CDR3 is CASSFRGTGHHEQFF. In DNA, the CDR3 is TGTGCCAGCAGCTTTCGCGGGACAGGCCACCATGAGCAGTTCTTC.

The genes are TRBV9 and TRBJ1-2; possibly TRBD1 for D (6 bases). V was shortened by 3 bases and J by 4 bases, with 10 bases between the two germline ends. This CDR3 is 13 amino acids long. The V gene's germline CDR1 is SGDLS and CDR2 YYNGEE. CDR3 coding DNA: TGTGCCAGCAGCGCGACAGGTAGCTATGGCTACACCTTC. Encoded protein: CASSATGSYGYTF.

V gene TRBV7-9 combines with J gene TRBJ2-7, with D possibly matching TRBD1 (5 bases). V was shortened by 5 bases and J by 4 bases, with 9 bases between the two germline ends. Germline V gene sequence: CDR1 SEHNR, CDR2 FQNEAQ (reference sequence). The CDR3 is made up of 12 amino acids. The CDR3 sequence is CASSLTVYEQYF. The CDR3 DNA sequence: TGTGCCAGCAGCCTGACAGTGTACGAGCAGTACTTC.

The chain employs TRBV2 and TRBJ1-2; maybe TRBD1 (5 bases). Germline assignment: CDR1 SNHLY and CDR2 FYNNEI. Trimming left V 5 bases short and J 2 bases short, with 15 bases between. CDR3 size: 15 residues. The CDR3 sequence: CASSLSSGGNYGYTF. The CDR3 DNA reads TGTGCCAGCAGTCTATCCTCGGGGGGGAACTATGGCTACACCTTC.

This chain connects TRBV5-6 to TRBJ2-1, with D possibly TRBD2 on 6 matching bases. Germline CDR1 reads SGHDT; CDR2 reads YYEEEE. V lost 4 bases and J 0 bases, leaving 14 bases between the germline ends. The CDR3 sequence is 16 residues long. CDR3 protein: CASSPSGLYSYNEQFF. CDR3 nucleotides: TGTGCCAGCAGCCCGTCCGGACTATACTCCTACAATGAGCAGTTCTTC.

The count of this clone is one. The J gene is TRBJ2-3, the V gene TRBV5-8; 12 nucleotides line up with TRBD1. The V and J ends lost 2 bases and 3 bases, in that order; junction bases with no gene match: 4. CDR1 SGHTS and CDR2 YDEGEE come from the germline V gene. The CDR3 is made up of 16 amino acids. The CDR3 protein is CASSLGTGGPTDTQYF. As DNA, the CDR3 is TGTGCCAGCAGCTTAGGGACAGGGGGCCCGACAGATACGCAGTATTTT.

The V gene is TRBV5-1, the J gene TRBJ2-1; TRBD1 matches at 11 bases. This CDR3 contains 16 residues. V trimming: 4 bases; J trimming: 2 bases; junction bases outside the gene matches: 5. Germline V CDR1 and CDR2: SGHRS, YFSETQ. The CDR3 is CASSVGDRGAYNEQFF. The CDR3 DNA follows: TGCGCCAGCAGCGTAGGGGACAGGGGGGCCTACAATGAGCAGTTCTTC.

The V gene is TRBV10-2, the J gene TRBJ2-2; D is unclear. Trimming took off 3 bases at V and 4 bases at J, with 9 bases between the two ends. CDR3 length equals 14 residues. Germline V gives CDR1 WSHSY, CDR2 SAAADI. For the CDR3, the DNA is TGCGCCAGCAGTGAACAACCTGGCACCGGGGAGCTGTTTTTT. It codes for CASSEQPGTGELFF.

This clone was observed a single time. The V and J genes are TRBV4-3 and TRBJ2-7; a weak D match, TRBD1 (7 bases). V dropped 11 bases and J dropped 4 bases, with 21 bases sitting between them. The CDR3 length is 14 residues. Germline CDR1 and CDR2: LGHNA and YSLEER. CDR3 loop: CAGSMQAGGYEQYF. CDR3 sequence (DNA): TGCGCCGGCTCCATGCAGGCAGGGGGGTACGAGCAGTACTTC.

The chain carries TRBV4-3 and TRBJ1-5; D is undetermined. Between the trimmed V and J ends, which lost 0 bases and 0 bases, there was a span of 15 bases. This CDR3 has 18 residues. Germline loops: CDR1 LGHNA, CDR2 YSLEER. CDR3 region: CASSQDAGGPYSNQPQHF. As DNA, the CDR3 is TGCGCCAGCAGCCAAGATGCGGGCGGACCGTATAGCAATCAGCCCCAGCATTTT.

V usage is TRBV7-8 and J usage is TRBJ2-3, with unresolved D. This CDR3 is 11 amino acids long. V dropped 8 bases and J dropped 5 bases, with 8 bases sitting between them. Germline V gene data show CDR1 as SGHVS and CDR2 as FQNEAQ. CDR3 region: CASLRLDTQYF. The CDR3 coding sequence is TGTGCCAGCTTGAGGCTAGATACGCAGTATTTT.

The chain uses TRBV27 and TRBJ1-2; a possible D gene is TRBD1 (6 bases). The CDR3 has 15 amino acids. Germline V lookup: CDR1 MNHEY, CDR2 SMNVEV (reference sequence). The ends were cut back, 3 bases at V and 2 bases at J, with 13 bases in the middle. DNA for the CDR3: TGTGCCAGCAGTTTCTCGGACAGAACCAACTATGGCTACACCTTC. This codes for CASSFSDRTNYGYTF.

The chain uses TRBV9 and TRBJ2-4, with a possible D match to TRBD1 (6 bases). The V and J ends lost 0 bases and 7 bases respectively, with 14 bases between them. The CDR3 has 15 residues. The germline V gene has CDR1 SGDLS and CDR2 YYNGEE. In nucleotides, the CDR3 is TGTGCCAGCAGCGTAGCTAGTGGTCAGGGGAACATTCAGTACTTC. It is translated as CASSVASGQGNIQYF. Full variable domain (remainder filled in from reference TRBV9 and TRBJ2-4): DSGVTQTPKHLITATGQRVTLRCSPRSGDLSVYWYQQSLDQGLQFLIQYYNGEERAKGNILERFSAQQFPDLHSELNLSSLELGDSALYFCASSVASGQGNIQYFGAGTRLSVL.